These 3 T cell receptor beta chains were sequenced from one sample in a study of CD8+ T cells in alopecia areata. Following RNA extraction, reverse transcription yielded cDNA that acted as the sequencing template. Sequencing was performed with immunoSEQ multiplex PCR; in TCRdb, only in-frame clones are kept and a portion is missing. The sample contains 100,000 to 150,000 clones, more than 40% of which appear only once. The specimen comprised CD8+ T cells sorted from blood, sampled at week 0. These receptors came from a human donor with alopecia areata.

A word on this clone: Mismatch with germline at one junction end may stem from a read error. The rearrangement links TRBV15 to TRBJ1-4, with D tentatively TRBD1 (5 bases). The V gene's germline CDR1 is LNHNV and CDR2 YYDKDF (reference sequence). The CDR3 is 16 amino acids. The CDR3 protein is CAISRGQGRRNEKLFF. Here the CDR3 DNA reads TGTGCCATCAGCAGAGGTCAGGGACGGCGTAATGAAAAACTGTTTTTT.

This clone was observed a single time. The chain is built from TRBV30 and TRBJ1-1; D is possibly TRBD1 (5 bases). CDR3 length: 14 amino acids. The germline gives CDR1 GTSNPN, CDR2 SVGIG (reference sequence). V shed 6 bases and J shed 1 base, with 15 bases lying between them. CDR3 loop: CACLPGGTNTEAFF. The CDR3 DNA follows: TGTGCCTGTCTCCCGGGAGGGACGAACACTGAAGCTTTCTTT. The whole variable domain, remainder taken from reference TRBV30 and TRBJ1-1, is SQTIHQWPATLVQPVGSPLSLECTVEGTSNPNLYWYRQAAGRGLQLLFYSVGIGQISSEVPQNLSASRPQDRQFILSSKKLLLSDSGFYLCACLPGGTNTEAFFGQGTRLTVV.

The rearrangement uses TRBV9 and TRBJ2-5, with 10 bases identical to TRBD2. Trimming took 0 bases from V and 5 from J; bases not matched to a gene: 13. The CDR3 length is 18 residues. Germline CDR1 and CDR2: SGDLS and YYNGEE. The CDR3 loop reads CASSVGVESGGARETQYF. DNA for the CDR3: TGTGCCAGCAGCGTAGGTGTTGAGAGCGGGGGGGCCCGGGAGACCCAGTACTTC. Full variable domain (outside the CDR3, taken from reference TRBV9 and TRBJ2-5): DSGVTQTPKHLITATGQRVTLRCSPRSGDLSVYWYQQSLDQGLQFLIQYYNGEERAKGNILERFSAQQFPDLHSELNLSSLELGDSALYFCASSVGVESGGARETQYFGPGTRLLVL.